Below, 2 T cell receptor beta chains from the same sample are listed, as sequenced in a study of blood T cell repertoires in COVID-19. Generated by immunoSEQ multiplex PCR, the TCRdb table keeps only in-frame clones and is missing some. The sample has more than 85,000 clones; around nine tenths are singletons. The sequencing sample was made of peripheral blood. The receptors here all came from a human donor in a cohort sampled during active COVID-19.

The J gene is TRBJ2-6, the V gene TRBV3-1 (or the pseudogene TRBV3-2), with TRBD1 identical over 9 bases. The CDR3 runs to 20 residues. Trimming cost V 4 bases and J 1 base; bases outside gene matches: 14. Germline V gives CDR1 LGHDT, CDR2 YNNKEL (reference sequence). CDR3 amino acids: CASSRLPPGQGLSGANVLTF. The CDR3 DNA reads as TGTGCCAGCAGCCGCCTACCTCCGGGACAGGGACTATCTGGGGCCAACGTCCTGACTTTC.

CDR3 DNA: TGTGCCAGCAGTTTGGGGGGGCAGGGCTATATCAGCAATCAGCCCCAGCATTTT. As protein: CASSLGGQGYISNQPQHF. This chain uses TRBV27 with TRBJ1-5; maybe TRBD1 (6 bases). The CDR3 is 18 residues long. V was cut by 3 bases and J by 1 base, with 19 bases left in between. Germline loops: CDR1 MNHEY, CDR2 SMNVEV (reference sequence).